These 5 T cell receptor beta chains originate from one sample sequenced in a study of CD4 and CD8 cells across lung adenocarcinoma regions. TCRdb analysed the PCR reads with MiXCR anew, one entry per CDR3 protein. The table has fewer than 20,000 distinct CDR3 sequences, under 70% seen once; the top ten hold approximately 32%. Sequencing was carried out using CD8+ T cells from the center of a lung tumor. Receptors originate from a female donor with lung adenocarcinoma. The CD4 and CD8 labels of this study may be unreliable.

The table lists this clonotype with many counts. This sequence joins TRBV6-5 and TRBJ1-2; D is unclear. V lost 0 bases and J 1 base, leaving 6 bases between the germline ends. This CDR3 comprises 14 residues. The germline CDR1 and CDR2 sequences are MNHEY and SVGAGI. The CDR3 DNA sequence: TGTGCCAGCAGTTACTCCAGATATAACTATGGCTACACCTTC. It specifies CASSYSRYNYGYTF.

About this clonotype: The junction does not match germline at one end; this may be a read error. The CDR3 DNA follows: TGTGCCAGCAGCTCGGGGGGGGGAGGCAAAGACACTCAGTATTTC. It codes for CASSSGGGGKDTQYF. V usage is TRBV11-2 and J usage is TRBJ2-6, with TRBD2 identical over 8 bases. This CDR3 contains 15 residues. Germline CDR1 and CDR2: SGHAT and FQNNGV.

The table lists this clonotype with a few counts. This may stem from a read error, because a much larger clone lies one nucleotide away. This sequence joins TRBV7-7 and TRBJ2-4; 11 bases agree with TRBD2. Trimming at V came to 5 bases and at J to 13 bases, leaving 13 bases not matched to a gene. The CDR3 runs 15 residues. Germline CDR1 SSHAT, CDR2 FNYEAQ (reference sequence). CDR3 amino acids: CASSPSTSGEGEQYF. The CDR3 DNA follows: TGTGCCAGCAGCCCCTCGACTAGCGGGGAGGGTGAGCAGTACTTC.

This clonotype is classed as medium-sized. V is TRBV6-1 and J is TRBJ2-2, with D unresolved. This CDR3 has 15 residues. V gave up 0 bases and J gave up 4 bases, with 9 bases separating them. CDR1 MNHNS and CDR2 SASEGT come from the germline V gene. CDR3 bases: TGTGCCAGCAGTGAAGCTGGTCGTGTCACCGGGGAGCTGTTTTTT. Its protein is CASSEAGRVTGELFF.

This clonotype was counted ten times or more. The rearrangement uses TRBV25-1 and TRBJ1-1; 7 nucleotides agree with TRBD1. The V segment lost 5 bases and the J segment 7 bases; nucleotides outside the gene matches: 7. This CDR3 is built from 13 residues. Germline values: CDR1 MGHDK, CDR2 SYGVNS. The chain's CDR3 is CASSRTGLLEAFF. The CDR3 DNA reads TGTGCCAGCAGTCGGACAGGCCTGCTTGAAGCTTTCTTT.